The clone carrying this T cell receptor (beta chain) appeared many times. TCRdb passed the 5' RACE reads through MiXCR, listing each CDR3 protein once. The table has 200,000 to 250,000 distinct CDR3 sequences, more than 9% seen once. The data belong to a study of CD8 T cells in ankylosing spondylitis. This CDR3 region has 14 residues. Trimming shortened V by 1 base and J by 9 bases, and 13 bases separated the two germline ends. Per the germline V gene, CDR1 is SGHTA and CDR2 is FQGNSA. Sample: blood, either unsorted or a sorted T cell fraction (not recorded which). The receptor was derived from a male donor with ankylosing spondylitis or in good health (not recorded which). The rearrangement links TRBV7-2 to TRBJ2-1; D uncertain. This CDR3 is CASSLGIKGGEQFF. The CDR3 nucleotides are TGTGCCAGCAGCTTAGGAATTAAGGGTGGTGAGCAGTTCTTC.